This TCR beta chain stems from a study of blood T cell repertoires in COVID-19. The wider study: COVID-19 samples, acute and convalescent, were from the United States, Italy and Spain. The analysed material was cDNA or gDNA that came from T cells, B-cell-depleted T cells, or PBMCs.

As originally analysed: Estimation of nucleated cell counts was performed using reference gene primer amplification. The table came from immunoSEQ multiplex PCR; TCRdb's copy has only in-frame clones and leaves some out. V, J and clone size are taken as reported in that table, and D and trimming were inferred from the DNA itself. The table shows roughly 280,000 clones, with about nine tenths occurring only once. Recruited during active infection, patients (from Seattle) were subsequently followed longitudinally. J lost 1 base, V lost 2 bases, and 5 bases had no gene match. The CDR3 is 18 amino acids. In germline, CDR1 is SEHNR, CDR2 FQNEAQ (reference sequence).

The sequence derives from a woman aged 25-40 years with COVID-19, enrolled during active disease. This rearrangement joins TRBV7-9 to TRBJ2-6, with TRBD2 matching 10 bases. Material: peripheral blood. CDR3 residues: CASSLYSSGSSGANVLTF. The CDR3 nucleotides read TGTGCCAGCAGCTTATACTCTAGCGGGAGTTCTGGGGCCAACGTCCTGACTTTC.